The 10 T cell receptor beta chains below were found in one sample sequenced in a study of cytomegalovirus exposure and HLA in healthy donors. PCR involved 60 Vbeta and 13 Jbeta primers. The method was immunoSEQ multiplex PCR; TCRdb's version includes in-frame clones alone and lacks a portion of them. The sample has approximately 160,000 clones; roughly 75% are singletons. Sequenced sample: PBMCs. These receptors all stem from a male donor in good health and CMV-seronegative.

This chain uses TRBV4-1 with TRBJ1-2; D is unresolved. Germline V gives CDR1 MGHRA, CDR2 YSYEKL. V lost 3 bases to trimming and J lost 6 bases, with 23 bases between them. The CDR3 contains 17 residues. The CDR3 DNA reads TGCGCCAGCAGCCACCCCTCTACGACAAGCCTGTGGGATGGCTACACCTTC. Protein product: CASSHPSTTSLWDGYTF.

The rearrangement uses TRBV4-3 and TRBJ2-7; D might be TRBD2 (5 bases). This CDR3 is 13 amino acids long. The V gene's germline CDR1 is LGHNA and CDR2 YSLEER. The germline V and J ends were trimmed by 0 bases and 6 bases, with 9 bases remaining between them. In DNA, the CDR3 is TGCGCCAGCAGCCAAGAAGGAGGTTCCGAGCAGTACTTC. Translating gives CASSQEGGSEQYF.

This clone was recorded a few times. J is TRBJ2-7 and V is TRBV4-2; no reliable D call. Trimming pared 0 bases from V and 3 bases from J, leaving 15 bases between. CDR1 and CDR2 from the germline V gene are LGHNA and YNFKEQ. This CDR3 has 16 residues. The CDR3 coding sequence is TGTGCCAGCAGCCAAGACAAAGCAAAATCATTCTACGAGCAGTACTTC. Amino acid sequence: CASSQDKAKSFYEQYF.

A few counts support this clone. This chain joins TRBV10-3 and TRBJ2-7, with D perhaps matching TRBD2 (6 bases). Trimming cost V 10 bases and J 2 bases, with 15 bases left between them. This CDR3 comprises 13 residues. Germline V gene sequence: CDR1 ENHRY, CDR2 SYGVKD. The CDR3 loop is CATLAGNTYEQYF. CDR3 in DNA: TGTGCCACCCTGGCGGGGAATACCTACGAGCAGTACTTC.

The chain couples TRBV4-3 to TRBJ2-3, with 9 bases fitting TRBD2. V lost 0 bases to trimming and J lost 5 bases; unmatched junction nucleotides: 0. The CDR3 covers 14 residues. CDR1 is LGHNA, CDR2 YSLEER, per germline. This CDR3 is CASSQETSGDTQYF. The DNA of the CDR3 is TGCGCCAGCAGCCAAGAGACTAGCGGAGATACGCAGTATTTT.

V gene TRBV5-1 combines with J gene TRBJ2-1; TRBD2 matches 7 bases. The CDR3 has 16 amino acids. V trimming: 4 bases; J trimming: 0 bases; junction bases outside the gene matches: 7. Germline assignment: CDR1 SGHRS and CDR2 YFSETQ. CDR3 region: CASSRSSGVSYNEQFF. For the CDR3, the DNA is TGCGCCAGCAGCCGATCGAGCGGGGTCTCCTACAATGAGCAGTTCTTC.

The chain employs TRBV7-9 and TRBJ2-2; TRBD1 matches at 9 bases. J gave up 6 bases and V 4 bases, and 6 bases lay outside the gene matches. The CDR3 runs 15 residues. Germline V CDR1 and CDR2: SEHNR, FQNEAQ (reference sequence). The CDR3 here is CASSYVQGASGELFF. CDR3 sequence (DNA): TGTGCCAGCAGCTACGTACAGGGGGCGTCCGGGGAGCTGTTTTTT.

CDR3 sequence (DNA): TGTGCCAGCAGCTCCGGACAGGGGGCCGTCACCTTC. Residues: CASSSGQGAVTF. This chain joins TRBV7-3 and TRBJ1-2, with 11 bases that match TRBD1. This CDR3 is built from 12 residues. Germline-derived CDR1 and CDR2 are SGHTA and FQGTGA. J gave up 13 bases and V 4 bases, and 5 bases lay outside the gene matches.

The genes are TRBV7-8 and TRBJ1-1; 7 positions agree with TRBD1. Germline V gene data show CDR1 as SGHVS and CDR2 as FQNEAQ. CDR3 length: 14 amino acids. V lost 5 bases to trimming and J lost 2 bases; unmatched junction nucleotides: 5. The CDR3, as DNA: TGTGCCAGCAGCCCCGACAGGGCTAACACTGAAGCTTTCTTT. It encodes CASSPDRANTEAFF.

This chain joins TRBV5-4 and TRBJ2-3; D ambiguous. The CDR3 consists of 11 residues. The germline V and J ends were trimmed by 1 base and 7 bases, with 4 bases remaining between them. CDR1 is SGHNT and CDR2 is YYREEE in the germline V gene (reference sequence). CDR3 sequence reads: CASSLSNTQYF. DNA of the CDR3: TGTGCCAGCAGCTTGTCAAATACGCAGTATTTT.